Listed below are T cell receptor beta chains from one sample, sequenced in a study of T cells after yellow fever vaccination. TCRdb reprocessed the 5' RACE reads with MiXCR, giving one entry per CDR3 protein. The sample gives approximately 12,000 distinct CDR3 sequences, about 5.3% of which show up once; approximately 50% is in the top ten. The sample consisted of PBMCs, either bulk or a sorted T-cell subset (CD4+, CD8+, memory, or dextramer-sorted; not recorded which), taken 45 days after the yellow fever booster vaccination. The receptors originated from a man aged 25-40 years who received the YFV17D yellow fever vaccine. CDR3s include the opening cysteine and the closing phenylalanine or tryptophan. D genes are given only for firm matches. Clone size is shown for a subset of rows, as once, few, many or a class of expanded clone.

>TRBJ1-4|-|-|TRBV7-9
CASSSRSTNEKLFF
TGTGCCAGCAGCTCCCGATCAACTAATGAAAAACTGTTTTTT
>TRBJ2-5|-|many|TRBV25-1
CASSDSLLRQETQYF
TGTGCCAGCAGTGACTCGCTACTGCGCCAAGAGACCCAGTACTTC
>TRBJ1-1|-|many|TRBV7-9
CASSLAVLEAFF
TGTGCCAGCAGCTTAGCGGTCTTGGAAGCTTTCTTT
>TRBJ2-3|-|many|TRBV28
CASSPGLRTNTDTQYF
TGTGCCAGCAGTCCAGGACTCCGGACAAACACAGATACGCAGTATTTT
>TRBJ2-3|-|many|TRBV15
CATSNHGGGKDTQYF
TGTGCCACCTCGAATCACGGCGGGGGCAAGGATACGCAGTATTTT
>TRBJ2-5|-|many|TRBV2
CAIQREAGETQYF
TGTGCCATTCAGAGGGAGGCCGGGGAGACCCAGTACTTC
>TRBJ1-1|TRBD1|many|TRBV20-1
CSARDWTGNTEAFF
TGCAGTGCTAGAGACTGGACAGGGAACACTGAAGCTTTCTTT
>TRBJ2-7|-|many|TRBV5-1
CASSSPDAVSYEQYF
TGCGCCAGCAGCTCCCCGGACGCGGTCTCCTACGAGCAGTACTTC
>TRBJ2-2|-|many|TRBV7-2
CASSRGLVPPVRELFF
TGTGCCAGCAGCCGAGGCCTAGTCCCCCCGGTTAGAGAGCTGTTTTTT
>TRBJ2-5|-|large|TRBV19
CASSMEGAETQYF
TGTGCCAGTAGTATGGAGGGAGCAGAGACCCAGTACTTC
>TRBJ2-4|-|many|TRBV19
CASSIVEGGGWNIQYF
TGTGCCAGTAGTATAGTTGAGGGCGGTGGATGGAACATTCAGTACTTC
>TRBJ1-4|TRBD1|many|TRBV20-1
CSAPGTGGRANEKLFF
TGCAGTGCGCCCGGGACAGGGGGTAGGGCTAATGAAAAACTGTTTTTT
>TRBJ1-5|-|many|TRBV20-1
CSSPDKGHNQPQHF
TGCAGTTCACCCGATAAGGGGCATAATCAGCCCCAGCATTTT
>TRBJ2-5|-|many|TRBV6-5
CASSYSSDPIQETQYF
TGTGCCAGCAGTTACTCGTCGGACCCGATTCAAGAGACCCAGTACTTC
>TRBJ1-2|-|many|TRBV9
CASSVVGGNHGYTF
TGTGCCAGCAGCGTAGTGGGAGGGAATCATGGCTACACCTTC
>TRBJ2-5|TRBD1|medium-sized|TRBV10-3
CAIRGQGLQETQYF
TGTGCCATCAGAGGACAGGGCCTGCAAGAGACCCAGTACTTC
>TRBJ2-3|-|many|TRBV20-1
CSARVDWGDTQYF
TGCAGTGCTAGGGTAGACTGGGGAGATACGCAGTATTTT
>TRBJ2-7|TRBD2|many|TRBV20-1
CSARVAGGFLRLDEQYF
TGCAGTGCTAGAGTTGCGGGGGGGTTTCTCCGTCTCGACGAGCAGTACTTC
>TRBJ2-3|-|many|TRBV20-1
CSARVTPADTQYF
TGCAGTGCTCGCGTGACTCCGGCTGATACGCAGTATTTT
>TRBJ1-1|TRBD1|many|TRBV4-3
CASSQNGQGVSEAFF
TGCGCCAGCAGCCAAAACGGACAGGGAGTGTCTGAAGCTTTCTTT
>TRBJ2-5|TRBD2|many|TRBV9
CASSVGLAEETQYF
TGTGCCAGCAGCGTAGGTCTAGCGGAAGAGACCCAGTACTTC
>TRBJ2-1|-|many|TRBV11-2
CASSLAVNEQFF
TGTGCCAGCAGCTTGGCGGTTAATGAGCAGTTCTTC
>TRBJ2-6|-|many|TRBV4-1
CASSQMAADFYSGANVLTF
TGCGCCAGCAGCCAAATGGCGGCAGATTTTTACTCTGGGGCCAACGTCCTGACTTTC
>TRBJ1-1|TRBD1|many|TRBV5-1
CASSLGQGTTEAFF
TGCGCCAGCAGCCTAGGACAGGGTACCACTGAAGCTTTCTTT
>TRBJ2-7|-|many|TRBV6-5
CASAGLGSSLSEQYF
TGTGCCAGCGCGGGTCTTGGGTCCTCTTTGAGCGAGCAGTACTTC
>TRBJ2-1|-|many|TRBV14
CASSQERIGVEQFF
TGTGCCAGCAGCCAAGAGCGGATTGGGGTTGAGCAGTTCTTC
>TRBJ2-7|-|-|TRBV28
CASSLRAYMDSPLLEQYF
TGTGCCAGCAGTTTGAGGGCATATATGGACTCTCCCCTGTTGGAGCAGTACTTC
>TRBJ2-3|-|few|TRBV12-3/TRBV12-4
CASSSDRFSTDTQYF
TGTGCCAGCAGTTCTGACAGGTTTAGCACAGATACGCAGTATTTT
>TRBJ2-7|-|-|TRBV20-1
CSAQAFGDGKQYF
TGCAGTGCCCAAGCCTTTGGAGATGGCAAGCAGTACTTC
>TRBJ2-2|TRBD2|many|TRBV29-1
CSVVGLAGGPDTGELFF
TGCAGCGTTGTAGGACTAGCGGGAGGGCCCGACACCGGGGAGCTGTTTTTT
>TRBJ2-3|TRBD2|many|TRBV5-1
CASTTSATDTQYF
TGCGCCAGTACGACTAGCGCTACAGATACGCAGTATTTT
>TRBJ2-5|TRBD2|large|TRBV5-6
CASSSLAGEVETQYF
TGTGCCAGCAGCTCACTAGCGGGAGAGGTAGAGACCCAGTACTTC
>TRBJ2-7|-|many|TRBV19
CASSIRGLGEQYF
TGTGCCAGTAGTATCCGGGGTCTGGGCGAGCAGTACTTC
>TRBJ2-1|-|many|TRBV15
CATRDTRSYNEQFF
TGTGCCACCAGAGACACCCGCTCCTACAATGAGCAGTTCTTC
>TRBJ2-7|TRBD2|many|TRBV6-1
CASSRAGVGSYEQYF
TGTGCCAGCAGTCGAGCGGGAGTCGGCTCCTACGAGCAGTACTTC
>TRBJ2-5|-|few|TRBV7-6
CASSLPPGADTLQETQYF
TGTGCCAGCAGCTTACCCCCGGGCGCGGACACTCTCCAAGAGACCCAGTACTTC
>TRBJ2-3|TRBD2|many|TRBV20-1
CSAWTSGSTDTQYF
TGCAGTGCTTGGACTAGCGGTAGCACAGATACGCAGTATTTT
>TRBJ2-6|-|many|TRBV30
CAWSTGANVLTF
TGTGCCTGGAGTACCGGGGCCAACGTCCTGACTTTC
>TRBJ1-1|-|many|TRBV6-5
CASSLLADVESEAFF
TGTGCCAGCAGTTTGTTGGCGGACGTAGAATCTGAAGCTTTCTTT
>TRBJ2-5|-|many|TRBV4-2
CASSQDARMAMQETQYF
TGTGCCAGCAGCCAAGATGCGCGGATGGCGATGCAAGAGACCCAGTACTTC
>TRBJ1-1|-|many|TRBV5-4
CASSLGGRGGTNTEAFF
TGTGCCAGCAGCTTGGGTGGACGGGGCGGGACGAACACTGAAGCTTTCTTT
>TRBJ2-1|-|many|TRBV6-2/TRBV6-3
CASSYSSYNEQFF
TGTGCCAGCAGTTATTCTAGCTACAATGAGCAGTTCTTC
>TRBJ2-4|TRBD2|-|TRBV12-3/TRBV12-4
CASSLSLAGGVWGKNIQYF
TGTGCCAGCAGTTTATCACTAGCGGGAGGAGTATGGGGCAAAAACATTCAGTACTTC
>TRBJ2-5|TRBD2|many|TRBV7-9
CASSPRGTTYQETQYF
TGTGCCAGCAGCCCCAGAGGGACTACCTACCAAGAGACCCAGTACTTC
>TRBJ2-3|-|many|TRBV20-1
CSALSTARTDTQYF
TGCAGTGCTCTCTCGACGGCGCGCACAGATACGCAGTATTTT
>TRBJ2-5|TRBD2|many|TRBV5-1
CASSLLWTSGTQETQYF
TGCGCCAGCAGCTTGCTCTGGACTAGCGGGACCCAAGAGACCCAGTACTTC
>TRBJ2-2|-|many|TRBV5-5
CASSLGWEENTGELFF
TGTGCCAGCAGCTTGGGGTGGGAGGAGAACACCGGGGAGCTGTTTTTT
>TRBJ1-5|-|many|TRBV7-2
CASSLGYSNQPQHF
TGTGCCAGCAGCTTAGGGTATAGCAATCAGCCCCAGCATTTT
>TRBJ2-7|TRBD1|many|TRBV7-3
CASSVAGTGGYEQYF
TGTGCCAGCAGCGTTGCAGGGACAGGGGGTTACGAGCAGTACTTC
>TRBJ1-1|-|many|TRBV24-1
CATSDPYPGRHSEAFF
TGTGCCACCAGTGATCCCTACCCGGGACGGCACTCTGAAGCTTTCTTT
>TRBJ2-2|-|many|TRBV6-5
CASSYVGGELFF
TGTGCCAGCAGTTATGTCGGGGGGGAGCTGTTTTTT
>TRBJ2-2|-|-|TRBV5-8
CASGPGGHCWELFF
TGTGCCAGCGGGCCAGGGGGGCACTGCTGGGAGCTGTTTTTT
>TRBJ2-1|TRBD2|many|TRBV24-1
CATSGGSGRAGGSSYNEQFF
TGTGCCACCAGTGGGGGAAGCGGGAGGGCCGGTGGAAGCTCCTACAATGAGCAGTTCTTC
>TRBJ2-1|TRBD1|many|TRBV23-1
CASTRSPGQGYNEQFF
TGCGCCAGCACACGATCACCGGGACAGGGATACAATGAGCAGTTCTTC
>TRBJ1-1|-|many|TRBV3-1
CASSQLGRTMNTEAFF
TGTGCCAGCAGCCAACTCGGGCGGACCATGAACACTGAAGCTTTCTTT